This TCR beta chain was recorded in a study of T cell repertoires in cytomegalovirus infection. From the reads, TCRdb called clonotypes with MiXCR, one entry per CDR3 protein. Of roughly 280,000 distinct CDR3 sequences in the sample, 22% were seen once. Per germline, CDR1 LNHDA and CDR2 SQIVND (reference sequence). The CDR3 contains 15 residues. V dropped 3 bases and J dropped 0 bases, with 9 bases sitting between them. This clonotype was seen a few times. Antigen specificity is unknown. This TCR was sampled from a human donor in good health (CMV status not recorded). Some clones in this sample may be carry-over from other donors' samples. The V call is TRBV19, the J call TRBJ1-5; D is unclear. The sample consisted of cultured PBMCs, taken from culture after CMV antigen stimulation. CDR3 protein: CASSMGWRSNQPQHF. The CDR3 DNA reads as TGTGCCAGTAGTATGGGCTGGCGTAGCAATCAGCCCCAGCATTTT.